This T cell receptor beta chain comes out of a study of blood T cell repertoires in COVID-19. One Seattle source followed patients from active infection through their disease course. Germline lookup yields CDR1 MNHEY and CDR2 SVGEGT. The CDR3 totals 15 residues. V was pared by 5 bases and J by 3 bases, with 14 bases between. Original analysis: Scientists estimated how many nucleated cells there were by amplifying reference gene primers. The repertoire was sequenced with immunoSEQ multiplex PCR; TCRdb's copy has only in-frame clones and lacks some. V and J calls and clone size are given by that table; D and trimming were obtained from the DNA. The top ten hold over 9.5% of the sample, which has roughly 440,000 clones, 70% to 90% seen once.

This chain connects TRBV6-2 or TRBV6-3 to TRBJ1-5; perhaps TRBD1 as D (5 bases). The sequence was obtained from a woman aged 45-65 years with COVID-19, enrolled during active disease. The specimen was peripheral blood. Written as DNA, the CDR3 is TGTGCCAGCAGTCAGTCGGGGGGGGTCAATCAGCCCCAGCATTTT. It translates to CASSQSGGVNQPQHF.